This TCR beta chain was recovered during a study of cytomegalovirus exposure and HLA in healthy donors. Germline CDR1 SGHAT, CDR2 FQNNGV. V was cut by 0 bases and J by 2 bases, with 4 bases left in between. This CDR3 contains 13 residues. PCR primers comprised 60 Vbeta and 13 Jbeta primers. Sequencing was performed with immunoSEQ multiplex PCR; in TCRdb, only in-frame clones are kept and a portion is missing. The sample totals about 150,000 clones. The specimen sequenced was PBMCs. This chain uses TRBV11-2 with TRBJ1-1; D not resolved. The source is a woman aged 45-65 years in good health and CMV-seronegative. In DNA, the CDR3 is TGTGCCAGCAGCTTAGACCCAAACACTGAAGCTTTCTTT. Its protein product is CASSLDPNTEAFF.